A selection of T cell receptor beta chains follows, all from one sample in a study of shared clonotypes between healthy human individuals. This table comes from immunoSEQ multiplex PCR, and its TCRdb copy is limited to in-frame clones, with some not included. The sample lists 2 million to 2.5 million clones; around 95% were seen once. Sequencing was done on a sample of naive CD4+ T cells sorted from blood. These receptors came from a man aged 18 to 30 in good health. CDR3s include the opening cysteine and the closing phenylalanine or tryptophan. The D gene is left open where the match is weak. Clone size, where shown, is once, few, many, or a class for clones that have expanded.

>TRBD2|TRBJ2-2|.|TRBV30
TGTGCCTGGAGTCCTCTTACGCCGGGACTAGGCACCGGGGAGCTGTTTTTT
CAWSPLTPGLGTGELFF
>.|TRBJ1-4|.|TRBV9
TGTGCCAGCAGCGTAGCGGGAAGCGAGGATGAAAAACTGTTTTTT
CASSVAGSEDEKLFF
>.|TRBJ1-1|.|TRBV6-1
TGTGCCAGCAGGCGGAACGAGGGGATCGGGGGAGCTTTCTTT
CASRRNEGIGGAFF
>.|TRBJ1-1|.|TRBV20-1
TGCAGTGCACCCGAAGTCACTGAAGCTTTCTTT
CSAPEVTEAFF
>.|TRBJ2-2|.|TRBV5-4
TGTGCCAGCAGCTTGGGGATCTCGAACACCGGGGAGCTGTTTTTT
CASSLGISNTGELFF
>.|TRBJ1-2|.|TRBV5-1
TGCGCCAGCAGCTTGAACCGGGACACGAGATTATATGGCTACACCTTC
CASSLNRDTRLYGYTF
>TRBD2|TRBJ2-4|.|TRBV7-2
TGTGCCAGCAGCCAGCGGGGGGGCAGCAACATTCAGTACTTC
CASSQRGGSNIQYF
>TRBD2|TRBJ2-1|.|TRBV28
TGTGCCAGCGCCGTCCTTAGCGGGGCTAATGAGCAGTTCTTC
CASAVLSGANEQFF
>.|TRBJ1-3|.|TRBV28
TGTGCGATAGGGGGGGGCGCACCTGGAAACACCATATATTTT
CAIGGGAPGNTIYF
>.|TRBJ2-3|.|TRBV7-2
TGTGCCAGCAGCCTCACTATCACCCGACTGACTTCGGATACGCAGTATTTT
CASSLTITRLTSDTQYF
>.|TRBJ1-4|.|TRBV2
TGTGCCAGCAGCGCTACAGCTAGGGCCGAAAAACTGTTTTTT
CASSATARAEKLFF
>TRBD1|TRBJ2-7|.|TRBV7-2
TGTGCCAGCAGCTTACGACAGGGCTCCTCCTACGAGCAGTACTTC
CASSLRQGSSYEQYF
>TRBD1|TRBJ1-2|.|TRBV7-2
TGTGCCAGCAGCTTAGGTCTCGGTGCAGGGGGGATAGGTGGCTACACCTTC
CASSLGLGAGGIGGYTF
>TRBD2|TRBJ2-3|.|TRBV6-5
TGTGCCAGCAGTTCCCCCGGAAGCGGGGGGAATACGCAGTATTTT
CASSSPGSGGNTQYF
>.|TRBJ1-5|.|TRBV28
TGTGCCAGCAGTTTGGCAGGAGCAATCAATCAGCCCCAGCATTTT
CASSLAGAINQPQHF
>TRBD2|TRBJ2-1|.|TRBV10-3
TGTGCCATCAGTGAGGCTAGCGGGCCCTACAATGAGCAGTTCTTC
CAISEASGPYNEQFF
>TRBD1|TRBJ1-2|.|TRBV10-3
TGTGCCATCCCCCGGACAGGTGATACCTATGGCTACACCTTC
CAIPRTGDTYGYTF
>.|TRBJ1-5|.|TRBV27
TGTGCCAGCAGTCGCCCCAATCAGCCCCAGCATTTT
CASSRPNQPQHF
>TRBD2|TRBJ2-1|.|TRBV7-2
TGTGCCAGCAGCTTAGGTTTACTAGCGGGGGGGTACAATGAGCAGTTCTTC
CASSLGLLAGGYNEQFF
>TRBD2|TRBJ2-7|.|TRBV27
TGTGCCAGCAGTTTGGGGCCTAGCGGGAGCAATCCGCAGTACTTC
CASSLGPSGSNPQYF
>.|TRBJ1-1|.|TRBV20-1
TGCAGTGCTTCGGACACTGAAGCTTTCTTT
CSASDTEAFF
>.|TRBJ1-1|.|TRBV28
TGTGCCGCGAAAGGTCCCACTGAAGCTTTCTTT
CAAKGPTEAFF
>.|TRBJ1-2|once|TRBV2
TGTGCCCCCCAACCGGGTCTCCTGGAAGGCTACACCTTC
CAPQPGLLEGYTF
>TRBD1|TRBJ1-2|.|TRBV6-6
TGTGCCAGCAGTCCGCTGACAGGGGGTGGCTACACCTTC
CASSPLTGGGYTF
>.|TRBJ1-5|few|TRBV4-1
TGCGCCAGCAGCCAAGAAGCAGGGAATCAGCCCCAGCATTTT
CASSQEAGNQPQHF
>TRBD1|TRBJ1-1|.|TRBV25-1
TGTGCCAGCAGTGCAGGGGGTGGCACTGAAGCTTTCTTT
CASSAGGGTEAFF
>TRBD1|TRBJ2-5|.|TRBV6-1
TGTGCCAGCAGTGGCAGGAAGGGGGCCCAAGAGACCCAGTACTTC
CASSGRKGAQETQYF
>TRBD1|TRBJ2-7|.|TRBV19
TGTGCCAGTAGTTCCCAAGGCCGGGACAGGGCTTACGAGCAGTACTTC
CASSSQGRDRAYEQYF
>.|TRBJ2-3|.|TRBV5-6
TGTGCCAGCAGCGGGGACTGGGAAGCCACAGATACGCAGTATTTT
CASSGDWEATDTQYF
>TRBD1|TRBJ2-7|.|TRBV2
TGTGCCAGCAGATGGGACAGGCGGGACGAGCAGTACTTC
CASRWDRRDEQYF
>TRBD1|TRBJ2-2|.|TRBV11-2
TGTGCCAGCAGCTCCCGCCCCGGGACAGGGGGGACCGGGGAGCTGTTTTTT
CASSSRPGTGGTGELFF
>.|TRBJ1-3|once|TRBV6-1
TGTGCCAGCAGTGGATTGAGTGGCATATTAGGCAACACCATATATTTT
CASSGLSGILGNTIYF
>.|TRBJ2-7|.|TRBV7-2
TGTGCCAGCAGCTTAGATGGCGGGAAAGGGTCCTACGAGCAGTACTTC
CASSLDGGKGSYEQYF
>.|TRBJ1-5|.|TRBV10-1
TGCGCCAGCAGTGAGGAGGGAGGGGGTGATCAGCCCCAGCATTTT
CASSEEGGGDQPQHF
>TRBD1|TRBJ2-1|.|TRBV4-2
TGTGCCAGCAGCCACGGCCCGGGACAGGGGGCAGACAATGAGCAGTTCTTC
CASSHGPGQGADNEQFF
>.|TRBJ1-2|.|TRBV5-1
TGCGCCAGCAGCTTGGAAGCAGGGAGTGGCTACACCTTC
CASSLEAGSGYTF
>.|TRBJ1-1|.|TRBV7-8
TGTGCCAGCAGCCCCCTCAGCTTGACGAACACTGAAGCTTTCTTT
CASSPLSLTNTEAFF
>.|TRBJ1-5|.|TRBV15
TGTGCCACCAGCAGAGATTACGGCAATCAGCCCCAGCATTTT
CATSRDYGNQPQHF
>.|TRBJ1-2|few|TRBV4-3
TGCGCCAGCAGCCAGGGGGGGTCAGGGACCCTCAGCTATGGCTACACCTTC
CASSQGGSGTLSYGYTF
>.|TRBJ1-4|.|TRBV4-1
TGCGCCAGCAGCCAATTTACTCAGAATCCGAAACTGTTTTTT
CASSQFTQNPKLFF
>.|TRBJ2-1|.|TRBV29-1
TGCAGCGCCGACCGGGGGGCTCGAGGAACCAATGAGCAGTTCTTC
CSADRGARGTNEQFF
>.|TRBJ2-5|once|TRBV6-5
TGTGCCAGCAGTTACGCAGGGGCTTCCCGAGAGACCCAGTACTTC
CASSYAGASRETQYF
>TRBD1|TRBJ2-7|.|TRBV18
TGTGCCAGCTCGCGGGACAGGGGGCTCTACGAGCAGTACTTC
CASSRDRGLYEQYF
>TRBD1|TRBJ1-2|.|TRBV7-9
TGTGCCAGCAGCCGGACAGGATCATCGGGCTATGGCTACACCTTC
CASSRTGSSGYGYTF
>.|TRBJ1-5|.|TRBV19
TGTGCCAGTAGTATCGTGGATAGCAATCAGCCCCAGCATTTT
CASSIVDSNQPQHF
>TRBD1|TRBJ1-6|.|TRBV27
TGTGCCAGCAGTCGACAGGGTTACAATTCACCCCTCCACTTT
CASSRQGYNSPLHF
>TRBD2|TRBJ2-4|.|TRBV2
TGTGCCAGCACCGAAAGGGCAGCGGGGGGCCCAGTGGCCAAAAACATTCAGTACTTC
CASTERAAGGPVAKNIQYF
>.|TRBJ1-4|.|TRBV5-1
TGCGCCAGCAGCTTGGAGGGGAGTAATGAAAAACTGTTTTTT
CASSLEGSNEKLFF
>TRBD1|TRBJ2-1|.|TRBV5-6
TGTGCCAGCAGCGGGGACAGGGCAACAACTCAGTTCTTC
CASSGDRATTQFF